This TCR beta chain was observed in a study of blood T cell repertoires in COVID-19. Study in general: From T cells, B-cell-depleted T cells, or PBMCs came the material, which was cDNA or gDNA.

The CDR3 runs 16 residues. Germline loops: CDR1 SGHRS, CDR2 YFSETQ. The ends were cut back, 1 base at V and 7 bases at J, with 15 bases in the middle. Some clones are missing from TCRdb's copy, which holds only in-frame ones; the method was immunoSEQ multiplex PCR. This sample carries approximately 300,000 clones, around 90% of them seen once, and the ten largest clones take over 3.5%. The gene calls are TRBV5-1 and TRBJ1-6; perhaps TRBD1 as D (6 bases). The sequence came from a woman between 40 and 55 years old with acute or convalescent COVID-19. The sequencing sample was made of peripheral blood. The CDR3 spells CASSLSPSGANSPLHF. The CDR3 DNA follows: TGCGCCAGCAGCTTGTCACCATCAGGGGCGAATTCACCCCTCCACTTT.